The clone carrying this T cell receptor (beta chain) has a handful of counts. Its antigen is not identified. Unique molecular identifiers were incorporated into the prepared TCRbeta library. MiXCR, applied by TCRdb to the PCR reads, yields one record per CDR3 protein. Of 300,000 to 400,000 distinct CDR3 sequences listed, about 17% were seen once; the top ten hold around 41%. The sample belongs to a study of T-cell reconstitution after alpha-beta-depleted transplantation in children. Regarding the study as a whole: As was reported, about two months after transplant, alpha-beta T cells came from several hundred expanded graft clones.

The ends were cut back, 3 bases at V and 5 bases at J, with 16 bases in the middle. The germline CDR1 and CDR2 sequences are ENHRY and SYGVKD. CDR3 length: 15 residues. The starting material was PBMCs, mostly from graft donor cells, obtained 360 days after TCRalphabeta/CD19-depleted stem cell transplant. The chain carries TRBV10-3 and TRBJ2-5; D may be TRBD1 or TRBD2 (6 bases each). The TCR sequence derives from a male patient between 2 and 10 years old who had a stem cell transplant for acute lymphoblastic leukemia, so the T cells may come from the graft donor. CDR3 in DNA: TGTGCCATCAGTGAACGGAGGGACACCAGGGAGACCCAGTACTTC. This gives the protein CAISERRDTRETQYF.